This T cell receptor beta chain was obtained from a study of spatial heterogeneity in lung cancer. General observations from the study: The appearance of ubiquitous expanded tumor TCRs in blood was greater at resection than follow-up.

Regarding time point: blood at routine non-recurrence follow-up after resection. The input material, whole RNA from tumor, nontumor lung or frozen PBMC, was sequenced unsorted. TCRdb fed the 5' RACE reads into MiXCR, producing one record per CDR3 protein. The data hold around 27,000 distinct CDR3 sequences, with under 6.5% observed a single time. This clonotype was seen only a few times. Its antigen is currently unknown. This sequence may be a read error, since a much larger clone differs from it by one base. The CDR3 runs 15 residues. Germline assignment: CDR1 SQVTM and CDR2 ANQGSEA. Material: PBMCs, obtained at follow-up. The sequence came from a male donor with early-stage non-small cell lung cancer. The chain has TRBV29-1 and TRBJ2-4; 9 nucleotides agree with TRBD2. The CDR3 reads CGVCGIAGVGDIQYF. CDR3 bases: TGCGGCGTGTGCGGGATAGCGGGAGTAGGCGACATTCAGTACTTC.